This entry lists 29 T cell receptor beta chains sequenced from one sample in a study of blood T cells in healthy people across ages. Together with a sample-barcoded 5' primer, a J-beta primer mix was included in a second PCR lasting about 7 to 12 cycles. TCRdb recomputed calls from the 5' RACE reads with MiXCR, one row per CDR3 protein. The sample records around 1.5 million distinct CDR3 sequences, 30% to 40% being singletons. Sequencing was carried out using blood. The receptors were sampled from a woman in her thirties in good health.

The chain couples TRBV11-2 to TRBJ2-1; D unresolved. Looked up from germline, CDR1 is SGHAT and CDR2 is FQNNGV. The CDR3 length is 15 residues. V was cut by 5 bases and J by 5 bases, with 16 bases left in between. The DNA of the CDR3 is TGTGCCAGCAGCAAGACCCTAACCCCCGACAATGAGCAGTTCTTC. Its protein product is CASSKTLTPDNEQFF.

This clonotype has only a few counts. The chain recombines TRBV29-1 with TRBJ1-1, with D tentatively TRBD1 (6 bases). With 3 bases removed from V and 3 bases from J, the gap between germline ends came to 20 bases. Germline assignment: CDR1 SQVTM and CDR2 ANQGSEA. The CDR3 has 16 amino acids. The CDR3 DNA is TGCAGCGTTGAGGGAAGGAGGGGGGGCTGGGACACTGAAGCTTTCTTT. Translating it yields CSVEGRRGGWDTEAFF.

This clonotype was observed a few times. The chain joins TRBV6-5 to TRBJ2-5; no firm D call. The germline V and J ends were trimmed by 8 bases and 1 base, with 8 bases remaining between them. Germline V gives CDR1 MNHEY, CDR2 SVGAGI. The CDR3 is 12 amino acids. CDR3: CASGQPQETQYF. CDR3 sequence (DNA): TGTGCCAGCGGTCAGCCCCAAGAGACCCAGTACTTC.

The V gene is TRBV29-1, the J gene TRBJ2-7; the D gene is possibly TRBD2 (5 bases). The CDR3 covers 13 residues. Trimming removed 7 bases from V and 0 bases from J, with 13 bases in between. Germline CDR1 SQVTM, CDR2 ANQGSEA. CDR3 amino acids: CSATPAASYEQYF. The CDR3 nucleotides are TGCAGCGCAACCCCAGCGGCCTCCTACGAGCAGTACTTC.

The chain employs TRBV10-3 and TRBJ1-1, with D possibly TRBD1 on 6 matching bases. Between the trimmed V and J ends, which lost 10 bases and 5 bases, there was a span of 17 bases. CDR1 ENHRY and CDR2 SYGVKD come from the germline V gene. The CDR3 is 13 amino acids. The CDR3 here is CATLQGKGTEAFF. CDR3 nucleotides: TGTGCCACCTTACAGGGTAAAGGGACTGAAGCTTTCTTT.

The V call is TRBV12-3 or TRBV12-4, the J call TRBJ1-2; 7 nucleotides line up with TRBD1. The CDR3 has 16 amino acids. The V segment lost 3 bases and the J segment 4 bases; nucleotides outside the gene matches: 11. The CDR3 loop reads CASSFRTGKVTYGYTF. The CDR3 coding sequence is TGTGCCAGCAGTTTTCGGACAGGCAAGGTGACCTATGGCTACACCTTC.

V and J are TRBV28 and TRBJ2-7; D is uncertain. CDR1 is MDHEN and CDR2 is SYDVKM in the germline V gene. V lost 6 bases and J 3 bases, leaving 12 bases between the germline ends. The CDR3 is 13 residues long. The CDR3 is CASSRTRLYEQYF. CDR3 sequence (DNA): TGTGCCAGCAGCAGGACCAGGCTCTACGAGCAGTACTTC.

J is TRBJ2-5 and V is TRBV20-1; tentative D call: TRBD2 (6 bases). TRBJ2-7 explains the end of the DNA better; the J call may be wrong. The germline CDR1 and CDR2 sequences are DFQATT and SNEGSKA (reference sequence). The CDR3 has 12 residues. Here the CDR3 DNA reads TGCAGTGCTGGGACTCAGCGTGGCGAGCAGTACTTC. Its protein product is CSAGTQRGEQYF.

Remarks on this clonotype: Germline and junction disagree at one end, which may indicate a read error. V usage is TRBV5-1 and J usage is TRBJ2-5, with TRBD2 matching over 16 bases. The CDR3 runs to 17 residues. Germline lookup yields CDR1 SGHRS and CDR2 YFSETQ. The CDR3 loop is CVSSLAGTSGGGETQYF. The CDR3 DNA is TGCGTCAGCAGCTTGGCCGGGACTAGCGGGGGGGGAGAGACCCAGTACTTC.

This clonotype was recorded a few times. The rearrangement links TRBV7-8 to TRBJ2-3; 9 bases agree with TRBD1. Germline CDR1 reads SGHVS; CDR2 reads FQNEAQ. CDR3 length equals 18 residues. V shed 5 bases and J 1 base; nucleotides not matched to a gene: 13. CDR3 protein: CASSPGTGRGIGTDTQYF. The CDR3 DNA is TGTGCCAGCAGCCCAGGGACAGGGCGGGGGATTGGCACAGATACGCAGTATTTT.

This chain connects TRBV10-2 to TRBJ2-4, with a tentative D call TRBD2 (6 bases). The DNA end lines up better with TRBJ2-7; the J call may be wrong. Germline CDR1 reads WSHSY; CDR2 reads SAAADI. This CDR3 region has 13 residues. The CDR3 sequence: CASREGLWDEQYF. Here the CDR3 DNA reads TGCGCCAGCAGGGAGGGATTGTGGGACGAGCAGTACTTC.

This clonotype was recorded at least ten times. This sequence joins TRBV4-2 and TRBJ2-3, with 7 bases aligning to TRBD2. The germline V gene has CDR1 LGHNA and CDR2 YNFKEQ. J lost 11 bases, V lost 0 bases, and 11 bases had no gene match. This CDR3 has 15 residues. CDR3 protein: CASSQEGGSAGEQYF. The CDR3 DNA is TGTGCCAGCAGCCAAGAAGGTGGGAGCGCGGGAGAGCAGTATTTT.

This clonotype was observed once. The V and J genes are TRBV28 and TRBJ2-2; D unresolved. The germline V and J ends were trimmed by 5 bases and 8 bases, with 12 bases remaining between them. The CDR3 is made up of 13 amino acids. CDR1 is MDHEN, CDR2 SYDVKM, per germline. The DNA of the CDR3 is TGTGCCAGCAGTCCTCCAATAGGGGGGGAGCTGTTTTTT. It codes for CASSPPIGGELFF.

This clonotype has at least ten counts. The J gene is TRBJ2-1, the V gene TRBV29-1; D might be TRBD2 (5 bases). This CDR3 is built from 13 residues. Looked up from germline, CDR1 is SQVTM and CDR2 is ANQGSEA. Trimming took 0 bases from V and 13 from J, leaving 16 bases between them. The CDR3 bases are TGCAGCGTTGAAGATCGAGCCGGACTGGGTCAGTTCTTC. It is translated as CSVEDRAGLGQFF.

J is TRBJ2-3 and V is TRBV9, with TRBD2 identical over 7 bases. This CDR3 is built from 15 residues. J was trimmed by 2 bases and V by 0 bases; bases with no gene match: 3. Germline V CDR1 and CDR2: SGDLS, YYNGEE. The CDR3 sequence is CASSVETSVTDTQYF. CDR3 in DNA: TGTGCCAGCAGCGTAGAAACTAGCGTCACAGATACGCAGTATTTT.

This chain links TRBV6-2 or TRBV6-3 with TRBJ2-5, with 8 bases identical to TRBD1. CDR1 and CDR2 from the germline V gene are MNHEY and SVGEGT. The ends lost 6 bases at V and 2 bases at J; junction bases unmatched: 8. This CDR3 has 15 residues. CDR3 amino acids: CASSGQGKGQETQYF. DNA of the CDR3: TGTGCCAGCAGCGGACAGGGAAAGGGTCAAGAGACCCAGTACTTC.

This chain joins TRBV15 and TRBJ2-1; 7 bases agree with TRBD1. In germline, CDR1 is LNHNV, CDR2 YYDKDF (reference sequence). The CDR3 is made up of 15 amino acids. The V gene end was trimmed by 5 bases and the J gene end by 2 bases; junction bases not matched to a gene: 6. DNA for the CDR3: TGTGCCACCAGCGCCCCGGGACAGCCCTACAATGAGCAGTTCTTC. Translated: CATSAPGQPYNEQFF.

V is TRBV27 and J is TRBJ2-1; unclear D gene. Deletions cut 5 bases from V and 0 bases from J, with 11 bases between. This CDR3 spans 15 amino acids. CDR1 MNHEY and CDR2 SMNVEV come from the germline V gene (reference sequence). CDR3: CASSPVLLSYNEQFF. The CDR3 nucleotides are TGTGCCAGCAGTCCTGTCCTCCTCTCCTACAATGAGCAGTTCTTC.

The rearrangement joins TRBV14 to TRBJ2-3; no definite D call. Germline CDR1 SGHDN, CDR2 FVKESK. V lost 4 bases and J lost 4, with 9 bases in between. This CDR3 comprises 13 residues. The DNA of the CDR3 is TGTGCCAGCAGCCCCTTCGCGGCAGATACGCAGTATTTT. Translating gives CASSPFAADTQYF. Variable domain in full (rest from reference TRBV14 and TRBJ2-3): EAGVTQFPSHSVIEKGQTVTLRCDPISGHDNLYWYRRVMGKEIKFLLHFVKESKQDESGMPNNRFLAERTGGTYSTLKVQPAELEDSGVYFCASSPFAADTQYFGPGTRLTVL.

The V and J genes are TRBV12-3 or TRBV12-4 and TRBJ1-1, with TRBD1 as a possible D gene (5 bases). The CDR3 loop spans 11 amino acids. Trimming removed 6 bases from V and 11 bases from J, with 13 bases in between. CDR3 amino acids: CASSQTEDAFF. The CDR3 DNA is TGTGCCAGCAGCCAGACAGAGGACGCTTTCTTT.

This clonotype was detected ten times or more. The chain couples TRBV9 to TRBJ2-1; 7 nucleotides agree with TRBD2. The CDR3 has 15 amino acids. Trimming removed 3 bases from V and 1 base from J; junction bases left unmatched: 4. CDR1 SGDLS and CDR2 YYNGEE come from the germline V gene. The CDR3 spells CASSAAGLSYNEQFF. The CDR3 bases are TGTGCCAGCAGCGCAGCGGGATTGTCCTACAATGAGCAGTTCTTC.

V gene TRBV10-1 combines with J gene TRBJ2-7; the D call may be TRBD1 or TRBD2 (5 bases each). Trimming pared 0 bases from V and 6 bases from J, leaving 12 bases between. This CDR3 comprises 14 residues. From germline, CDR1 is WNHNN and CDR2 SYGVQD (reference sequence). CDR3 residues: CASSESGQRGEQYF. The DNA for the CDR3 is TGCGCCAGCAGTGAGTCCGGCCAGAGGGGCGAGCAGTACTTC.

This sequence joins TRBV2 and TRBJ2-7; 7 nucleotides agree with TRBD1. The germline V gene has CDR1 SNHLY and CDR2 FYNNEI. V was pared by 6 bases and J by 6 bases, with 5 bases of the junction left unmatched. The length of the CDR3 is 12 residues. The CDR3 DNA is TGTGCCAGCAGACGGGACAGCTGCGAGCAGTACTTC. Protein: CASRRDSCEQYF. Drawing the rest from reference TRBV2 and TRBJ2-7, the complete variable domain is EPEVTQTPSHQVTQMGQEVILRCVPISNHLYFYWYRQILGQKVEFLVSFYNNEISEKSEIFDDQFSVERPDGSNFTLKIRSTKLEDSAMYFCASRRDSCEQYFGPGTRLTVT.

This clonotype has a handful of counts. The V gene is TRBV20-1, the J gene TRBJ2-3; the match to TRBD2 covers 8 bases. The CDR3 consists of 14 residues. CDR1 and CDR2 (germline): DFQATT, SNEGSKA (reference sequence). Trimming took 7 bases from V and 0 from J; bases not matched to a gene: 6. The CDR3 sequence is CSVQRGPSTDTQYF. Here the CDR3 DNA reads TGCAGTGTGCAGCGGGGGCCAAGCACAGATACGCAGTATTTT.

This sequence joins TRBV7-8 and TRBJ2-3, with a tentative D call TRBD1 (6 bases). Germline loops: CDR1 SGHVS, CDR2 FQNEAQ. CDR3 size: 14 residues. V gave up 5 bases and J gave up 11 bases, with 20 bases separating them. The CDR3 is CASSPRSAGEVQYF. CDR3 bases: TGTGCCAGCAGCCCGAGATCGGCAGGGGAAGTGCAGTATTTT.

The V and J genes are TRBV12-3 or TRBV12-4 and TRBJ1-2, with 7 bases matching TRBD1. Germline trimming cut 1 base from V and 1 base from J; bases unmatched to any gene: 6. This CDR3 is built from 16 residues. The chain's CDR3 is CASSLGGGLLNYGYTF. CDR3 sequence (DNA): TGTGCCAGCAGTTTAGGAGGGGGCCTACTTAACTATGGCTACACCTTC.

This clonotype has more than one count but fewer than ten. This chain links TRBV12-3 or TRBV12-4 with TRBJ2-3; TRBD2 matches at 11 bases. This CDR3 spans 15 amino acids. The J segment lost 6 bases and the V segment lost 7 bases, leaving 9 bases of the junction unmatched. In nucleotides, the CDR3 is TGTGCCAGCATGGGGGTAGCGGGGGGGCGGGATACGCAGTATTTT. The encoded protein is CASMGVAGGRDTQYF.

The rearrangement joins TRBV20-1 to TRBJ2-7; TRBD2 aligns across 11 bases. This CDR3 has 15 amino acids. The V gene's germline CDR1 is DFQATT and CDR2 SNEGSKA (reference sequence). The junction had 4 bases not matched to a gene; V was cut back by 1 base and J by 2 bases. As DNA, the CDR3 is TGCAGTGCTAGAGGGGGACTAGCGGAAACCTACGAGCAGTACTTC. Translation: CSARGGLAETYEQYF.

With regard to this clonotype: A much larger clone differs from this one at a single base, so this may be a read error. CDR3 loop: CASSHGTGQETQYF. CDR3 DNA sequence: TGTGCCAGCAGCCACGGGACAGGGCAAGAGACCCAGTACTTC. V is TRBV7-6 and J is TRBJ2-5; 9 nucleotides line up with TRBD1. The CDR3 has 14 amino acids. Germline V gene data show CDR1 as SGHVS and CDR2 as FNYEAQ. The trim removed 5 bases at V and 2 bases at J, leaving 3 bases unmatched.